These 3 T cell receptor beta chains came from one sample sequenced in a study of regulatory T cells in long-lasting Graves disease. Time point noted: newly diagnosed GD, antithyroid drugs for less than 3 months. Scientists built the TCR library using RNA that was extracted from PBMCs. Arm-PCR with iRepertoire HTBI primers amplified the CDR3 regions for these TCR beta libraries. TCRdb ran MiXCR on the multiplex PCR reads and lists one entry per CDR3 protein. This sample has 350,000 to 450,000 distinct CDR3 sequences, with 15% to 20% found just once. A further study also used this sample, focusing on T cells in Graves' hyperthyroidism and ophthalmopathy.

Sample: peripheral blood mononuclear cells (PBMCs), taken at new diagnosis, from a patient treated with antithyroid drugs. These receptor sequences come from a man aged 35 to 55 with Graves disease.

This clonotype was seen many times. The J gene is TRBJ2-5, the V gene TRBV7-2; D gene unclear. The CDR3 is 13 amino acids. The V end lost 3 bases, the J end lost 2 bases, and 7 bases lay between the germline ends. The germline V gene has CDR1 SGHTA and CDR2 FQGNSA. In nucleotides, the CDR3 is TGTGCCAGCAGCTTCCGGATGCAAGAGACCCAGTACTTC. Translation gives CASSFRMQETQYF.

The genes are TRBV11-2 and TRBJ2-3, with TRBD2 matching 7 bases. The V gene's germline CDR1 is SGHAT and CDR2 FQNNGV. This CDR3 spans 13 amino acids. V gave up 4 bases and J gave up 7 bases; unmatched junction bases: 5. CDR3 in DNA: TGTGCCAGCAGCTCGGGGAGGGGTAATACGCAGTATTTT. It is translated as CASSSGRGNTQYF.

The CDR3 DNA sequence: TGTGCCAGCGGCTGGGGGAGGGGAAGTGGCACCGGGGAGCTGTTTTTT. Residues: CASGWGRGSGTGELFF. The chain uses TRBV5-5 and TRBJ2-2; 7 bases are a match to TRBD2. The V gene's germline CDR1 is SGHKS and CDR2 YYEKEE (reference sequence). V was pared by 7 bases and J by 4 bases, with 13 bases of the junction left unmatched. The CDR3 length is 16 residues.